The T cell receptor (beta chain) described here comes from a study of OX40 agonist ivuxolimab in advanced cancers. Background on the study: Participants, around 80% male, averaged roughly 60 years of age, ranging from 23 to 79.

V lost 0 bases, J lost 5 bases, and 9 bases stayed unmatched. Germline V gene lookup returns CDR1 GTSNPN and CDR2 SVGIG (reference sequence). The CDR3 is 15 amino acids. TCRdb's copy holds only in-frame clones and misses some; the assay was immunoSEQ multiplex PCR. The table shows tens of thousands of clones, with roughly nine tenths occurring only once. The sequence was collected from an adult with an advanced solid tumor such as melanoma, head and neck, liver or kidney cancer. This chain links TRBV30 with TRBJ1-2; 7 bases are shared with TRBD1. Sequenced material: CD4+ or CD8+ T cells sorted from blood, taken in a trial of the OX40 agonist ivuxolimab. The CDR3 sequence: CAWSVGGGSGYGYTF. The DNA for the CDR3 is TGTGCCTGGAGTGTAGGGGGCGGGAGTGGATATGGCTACACCTTC.